These 6 T cell receptor beta chains were sequenced from one sample in a study of cytomegalovirus exposure and HLA in healthy donors. The primer mix had 60 Vbeta and 13 Jbeta primers. TCRdb's copy holds only in-frame clones and misses some; the assay was immunoSEQ multiplex PCR. This sample yields roughly 61,000 clones, of which more than 70% are seen a single time; roughly 5.6% belongs to the top ten. Input material: PBMCs. The source is a male donor in good health and CMV-seronegative.

The chain links TRBV6-6 to TRBJ2-3; 7 bases are a match to TRBD1. J gave up 3 bases and V 3 bases, and 3 bases lay outside the gene matches. CDR1 and CDR2 (germline): MNHNY, SVGAGI (reference sequence). The CDR3 spans 14 residues. The CDR3 nucleotides read TGTGCCAGCAGTTATCCGACAGGGACAGATACGCAGTATTTT. Its protein is CASSYPTGTDTQYF.

A few counts support this clone. The CDR3 bases are TGTGCCAGCAGCCCAGCGGGGCTAGGGGATACGCAGTATTTT. It encodes CASSPAGLGDTQYF. The V and J genes are TRBV11-3 and TRBJ2-3; TRBD2 aligns across 7 bases. CDR3 length: 14 amino acids. The trim removed 5 bases at V and 6 bases at J, leaving 8 bases unmatched. Germline V CDR1 and CDR2: SGHNT, YENEEA. Drawing the rest from reference TRBV11-3 and TRBJ2-3, the complete variable domain is EAGVVQSPRYKIIEKKQPVAFWCNPISGHNTLYWYLQNLGQGPELLIRYENEEAVDDSQLPKDRFSAERLKGVDSTLKIQPAELGDSAVYLCASSPAGLGDTQYFGPGTRLTVL.

The chain recombines TRBV4-3 with TRBJ1-2, with D perhaps matching TRBD1 (6 bases). Germline values: CDR1 LGHNA, CDR2 YSLEER. CDR3 length equals 15 residues. The ends were cut back, 0 bases at V and 3 bases at J, with 11 bases in the middle. The CDR3 bases are TGCGCCAGCAGCCAAGATCTCCGACAGGACTATGGCTACACCTTC. Its translation: CASSQDLRQDYGYTF.

The chain carries TRBV4-1 and TRBJ1-4, with D hard to call. The CDR3 sequence is 15 residues long. V was pared by 3 bases and J by 8 bases, with 16 bases between. Germline V gene data show CDR1 as MGHRA and CDR2 as YSYEKL. DNA of the CDR3: TGCGCCAGCAGCCAGGCTCGGAGTGTTTGGGAAAAACTGTTTTTT. This gives the protein CASSQARSVWEKLFF.

This chain connects TRBV6-5 to TRBJ1-1, with D unclear. Trimming removed 5 bases from V and 3 bases from J, with 10 bases in between. The CDR3 covers 13 residues. The germline V gene has CDR1 MNHEY and CDR2 SVGAGI. The CDR3 loop is CASSPRVDTEAFF. CDR3 nucleotides: TGTGCCAGCAGTCCCCGGGTGGACACTGAAGCTTTCTTT.

V and J are TRBV7-3 and TRBJ2-3; D gene unclear. The V gene's germline CDR1 is SGHTA and CDR2 FQGTGA. This CDR3 is 15 amino acids long. V lost 0 bases and J 1 base, leaving 8 bases between the germline ends. CDR3 loop: CASSLTDTGTDTQYF. DNA for the CDR3: TGTGCCAGCAGCTTAACTGATACAGGCACAGATACGCAGTATTTT.